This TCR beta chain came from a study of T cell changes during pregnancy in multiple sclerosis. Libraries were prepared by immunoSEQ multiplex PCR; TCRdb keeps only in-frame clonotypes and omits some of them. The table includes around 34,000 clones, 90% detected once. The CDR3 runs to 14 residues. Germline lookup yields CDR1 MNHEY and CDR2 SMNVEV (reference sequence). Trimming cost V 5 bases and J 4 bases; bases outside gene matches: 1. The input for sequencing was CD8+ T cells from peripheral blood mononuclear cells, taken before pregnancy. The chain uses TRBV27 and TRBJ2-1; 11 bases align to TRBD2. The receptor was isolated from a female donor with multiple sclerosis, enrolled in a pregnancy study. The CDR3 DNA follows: TGTGCCAGCAGTAGGACTAGCGGGTACAATGAGCAGTTCTTC. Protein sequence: CASSRTSGYNEQFF.